These 32 T cell receptor beta chains were sequenced from one sample in a study of blood T cell repertoires in COVID-19. Data came from immunoSEQ multiplex PCR; TCRdb stores just in-frame clones and leaves some out. The sample carries a few hundred thousand clones, more than 75% recorded once. Sequenced input: peripheral blood. The source is an older woman with COVID-19, enrolled during active disease.

The V and J genes are TRBV27 and TRBJ2-7; TRBD1 might be the D (5 bases). V was cut by 1 base and J by 5 bases, with 12 bases left in between. The CDR3 has 14 residues. CDR1 and CDR2 (germline): MNHEY, SMNVEV (reference sequence). CDR3 bases: TGTGCCAGCAGTTTATATGGGGCCTTCCACGAGCAGTACTTC. Amino acid sequence: CASSLYGAFHEQYF.

This chain connects TRBV29-1 to TRBJ1-1; TRBD1 matches 9 bases. Germline V lookup: CDR1 SQVTM, CDR2 ANQGSEA. V gave up 7 bases and J gave up 1 base; unmatched junction bases: 10. The CDR3 runs 15 residues. The DNA for the CDR3 is TGCAGCGGCACTCGGGACAGGGCGAGGAACACTGAAGCTTTCTTT. This encodes CSGTRDRARNTEAFF.

This clone was found a few times. This rearrangement joins TRBV3-1 (or the pseudogene TRBV3-2) to TRBJ2-7, with TRBD2 matching over 15 bases. The V and J ends lost 10 bases and 5 bases, in that order; junction bases with no gene match: 9. This CDR3 has 15 residues. The germline gives CDR1 LGHDT, CDR2 YNNKEL (reference sequence). CDR3 nucleotides: TGTGCCACCAGAAGGACTAGCGGGAGGGATAACGAGCAGTACTTC. Its translation: CATRRTSGRDNEQYF.

This chain connects TRBV18 to TRBJ2-7; no clear D. Trimming took off 1 base at V and 5 bases at J, with 9 bases between the two ends. The germline CDR1 and CDR2 sequences are KGHSH and LQKENI. This CDR3 spans 13 amino acids. In DNA form, the CDR3 reads TGTGCCAGCTCACCACGAATAGAGAACGAGCAGTACTTC. It is translated as CASSPRIENEQYF.

V is TRBV7-2 and J is TRBJ2-1, with TRBD1 as a possible D gene (6 bases). This CDR3 spans 14 amino acids. The V and J ends lost 6 bases and 5 bases respectively, with 14 bases between them. Looked up from germline, CDR1 is SGHTA and CDR2 is FQGNSA. The CDR3, as DNA: TGTGCCAGCAGTCTCATAGACAGGAACAATGAGCAGTTCTTC. Translating gives CASSLIDRNNEQFF.

The chain links TRBV7-3 to TRBJ2-1; possible D gene TRBD2, 7 bases. This CDR3 region has 15 residues. V gave up 2 bases and J gave up 5 bases, with 13 bases separating them. Germline CDR1 is SGHTA and CDR2 is FQGTGA. CDR3 bases: TGTGCCAGCAGCTTACAGGGGAGGGAAAACAATGAGCAGTTCTTC. Translating it yields CASSLQGRENNEQFF.

This clone was counted once. This chain links TRBV2 with TRBJ1-5; 10 bases line up with TRBD1. This CDR3 region has 19 residues. Looked up from germline, CDR1 is SNHLY and CDR2 is FYNNEI. The junction had 15 bases not matched to a gene; V was cut back by 6 bases and J by 1 base. The CDR3 loop is CASSAPGTGVEGSNQPQHF. DNA of the CDR3: TGTGCCAGCAGCGCCCCTGGGACAGGGGTAGAGGGAAGCAATCAGCCCCAGCATTTT.

Points on this clone: Other nucleotide sequences in the sample specify the same CDR3. V and J are TRBV18 and TRBJ1-1; D is perhaps TRBD1 (5 bases). Germline loops: CDR1 KGHSH, CDR2 LQKENI. Between the trimmed V and J ends, which lost 3 bases and 5 bases, there was a span of 13 bases. The CDR3 contains 14 residues. The CDR3 here is CASSPAGRGTEAFF. The CDR3, as DNA: TGTGCCAGCTCACCTGCGGGGCGAGGAACTGAAGCTTTCTTT.

The V gene is TRBV5-1, the J gene TRBJ2-3, with D possibly TRBD2 on 6 matching bases. V was trimmed by 4 bases and J by 3 bases, leaving 15 bases between them. This CDR3 region has 15 residues. The germline V gene encodes CDR1 SGHRS and CDR2 YFSETQ. In nucleotides, the CDR3 is TGCGCCAGCAGCCTTGGAGGGACTTTAACAGATACGCAGTATTTT. It encodes CASSLGGTLTDTQYF. The entire variable domain, with the rest obtained from reference TRBV5-1 and TRBJ2-3, is as follows: KAGVTQTPRYLIKTRGQQVTLSCSPISGHRSVSWYQQTPGQGLQFLFEYFSETQRNKGNFPGRFSGRQFSNSRSEMNVSTLELGDSALYLCASSLGGTLTDTQYFGPGTRLTVL.

V usage is TRBV28 and J usage is TRBJ2-4; D is undetermined. Between the trimmed V and J ends, which lost 9 bases and 4 bases, there was a span of 10 bases. The CDR3 spans 12 residues. CDR1 and CDR2 (germline): MDHEN, SYDVKM. The CDR3 loop is CASRKQKNIQYF. CDR3 DNA sequence: TGTGCCAGTCGCAAACAGAAAAACATTCAGTACTTC. Full variable domain (missing parts from reference TRBV28 and TRBJ2-4): DVKVTQSSRYLVKRTGEKVFLECVQDMDHENMFWYRQDPGLGLRLIYFSYDVKMKEKGDIPEGYSVSREKKERFSLILESASTNQTSMYLCASRKQKNIQYFGAGTRLSVL.

This clone has a handful of counts. CDR3 coding DNA: TGTGCCAGCAGCGTGACCCTCGGGACAGGGGCGAACACTGAAGCTTTCTTT. Protein sequence: CASSVTLGTGANTEAFF. The chain combines TRBV9 with TRBJ1-1; 10 nucleotides line up with TRBD1. Losses at the gene ends were 2 bases for V and 1 base for J; bases not matched to a gene: 8. This CDR3 comprises 17 residues. Per germline, CDR1 SGDLS and CDR2 YYNGEE.

Written as DNA, the CDR3 is TGCGCCAGCAGCAGACAGGCGAAAGAGACCCAGTACTTC. Translated, it gives CASSRQAKETQYF. This chain connects TRBV10-2 to TRBJ2-5, with TRBD1 as a possible D gene (6 bases). V lost 6 bases to trimming and J lost 3 bases, with 11 bases between them. CDR3 size: 13 residues. CDR1 is WSHSY and CDR2 is SAAADI in the germline V gene.

The chain couples TRBV28 to TRBJ2-2; TRBD2 agrees at 7 bases. The V gene end was trimmed by 3 bases and the J gene end by 6 bases; junction bases not matched to a gene: 7. Germline CDR1 is MDHEN and CDR2 is SYDVKM. The CDR3 extends over 15 amino acids. This CDR3 is CASSFPGTNPGELFF. The CDR3 DNA reads as TGTGCCAGCAGTTTCCCCGGGACTAACCCCGGGGAGCTGTTTTTT.

The chain employs TRBV7-9 and TRBJ2-7; 8 positions match TRBD1. CDR1 is SEHNR and CDR2 is FQNEAQ in the germline V gene (reference sequence). V lost 6 bases, J lost 2 bases, and 12 bases stayed unmatched. The CDR3 contains 16 residues. The DNA for the CDR3 is TGTGCCAGCAGTTGGGGGAGTCGGACAGGGCCCTACGAGCAGTACTTC. Protein product: CASSWGSRTGPYEQYF.

The CDR3, as DNA: TGTGCCAGCAGCTGGGGGACTAGCGATTCCTACGAGCAGTACTTC. It specifies CASSWGTSDSYEQYF. The V gene is TRBV5-6, the J gene TRBJ2-7; 10 bases map to TRBD2. J gave up 1 base and V 3 bases, and 4 bases lay outside the gene matches. This CDR3 has 15 amino acids. Germline values: CDR1 SGHDT, CDR2 YYEEEE.

V and J are TRBV7-2 and TRBJ2-7; D possibly corresponds to TRBD1 (6 bases). Germline V lookup: CDR1 SGHTA, CDR2 FQGNSA. CDR3 length equals 15 residues. V dropped 5 bases and J dropped 7 bases, with 21 bases sitting between them. The CDR3 reads CASSAPRDTLGEQYF. As DNA, the CDR3 is TGTGCCAGCAGCGCCCCCCGGGACACCCTGGGGGAGCAGTACTTC.

The gene calls are TRBV30 and TRBJ2-7; 7 nucleotides line up with TRBD1. Germline V CDR1 and CDR2: GTSNPN, SVGIG (reference sequence). V lost 0 bases to trimming and J lost 3 bases; unmatched junction nucleotides: 8. The CDR3 length is 15 residues. This CDR3 reads CAWSVRTGRLYEQYF. The CDR3 DNA reads TGTGCCTGGAGTGTACGGACAGGCCGACTCTACGAGCAGTACTTC. Looking up the rest from reference TRBV30 and TRBJ2-7 gives the full variable domain: SQTIHQWPATLVQPVGSPLSLECTVEGTSNPNLYWYRQAAGRGLQLLFYSVGIGQISSEVPQNLSASRPQDRQFILSSKKLLLSDSGFYLCAWSVRTGRLYEQYFGPGTRLTVT.

A single count supports this clone. This chain links TRBV30 with TRBJ2-3, with D tentatively TRBD1 (6 bases). The CDR3 is made up of 14 amino acids. Trimming took 6 bases from V and 0 from J, leaving 13 bases between them. Germline loops: CDR1 GTSNPN, CDR2 SVGIG (reference sequence). CDR3: CACLSDSSTDTQYF. CDR3 sequence (DNA): TGTGCCTGTCTCTCGGACAGTAGCACAGATACGCAGTATTTT.

This clone was counted a single time. The chain links TRBV7-2 to TRBJ2-7; D is possibly TRBD2 (5 bases). V gave up 4 bases and J gave up 5 bases, with 18 bases separating them. This CDR3 has 15 amino acids. The germline gives CDR1 SGHTA, CDR2 FQGNSA. The CDR3: CASSSRLTLGDEQYF. CDR3 in DNA: TGTGCCAGCAGCTCAAGACTAACGCTTGGCGACGAGCAGTACTTC.

This clone was found once. The CDR3 nucleotides are TGTGCCTGGAGTGTAGGCGGGAACAACTATGGCTACACCTTC. Protein product: CAWSVGGNNYGYTF. This sequence joins TRBV30 and TRBJ1-2; no clear D. CDR1 and CDR2 from the germline V gene are GTSNPN and SVGIG (reference sequence). Trimming removed 0 bases at V and 2 bases at J, with 10 bases between. This CDR3 spans 14 amino acids.

V is TRBV18 and J is TRBJ1-6; maybe TRBD1 (6 bases). The CDR3 runs to 14 residues. Trimming left V 2 bases short and J 7 bases short, with 9 bases between. CDR1 is KGHSH and CDR2 is LQKENI in the germline V gene. For the CDR3, the DNA is TGTGCCAGCTCACCAAGCCAGGGGAATTCACCCCTCCACTTT. It codes for CASSPSQGNSPLHF.

This rearrangement joins TRBV24-1 to TRBJ1-6; D perhaps matches TRBD1 (6 bases). With 5 bases removed from V and 7 bases from J, the gap between germline ends came to 8 bases. Germline CDR1 KGHDR, CDR2 SFDVKD. The CDR3 totals 13 residues. The CDR3 reads CATSGTANSPLHF. CDR3 coding DNA: TGTGCCACCAGTGGGACAGCGAATTCACCCCTCCACTTT.

The V and J genes are TRBV10-3 and TRBJ2-7, with D uncertain. The CDR3 contains 15 residues. From germline, CDR1 is ENHRY and CDR2 SYGVKD. The germline V and J ends were trimmed by 6 bases and 0 bases, with 15 bases remaining between them. The CDR3 protein is CAISPSESFSYEQYF. The CDR3 DNA is TGTGCCATCAGCCCCAGTGAATCCTTCTCCTACGAGCAGTACTTC.

V and J are TRBV6-4 and TRBJ2-1, with D tentatively TRBD2 (7 bases). This CDR3 spans 18 amino acids. V was cut by 4 bases and J by 5 bases, with 24 bases left in between. Germline CDR1 reads MRHNA; CDR2 reads SNTAGT. CDR3 amino acids: CASSVTGYAGVGDNEQFF. The CDR3 bases are TGTGCCAGCAGTGTGACAGGTTACGCGGGAGTAGGGGACAATGAGCAGTTCTTC.

The chain couples TRBV2 to TRBJ1-5, with TRBD1 matching over 8 bases. CDR3 length equals 15 residues. After removal of 5 bases from V and 6 bases from J, the junction contained 9 bases not matched to a gene. Per germline, CDR1 SNHLY and CDR2 FYNNEI. The CDR3 region has the DNA TGTGCCAGCAGTATCGGACAGGGAAAGACTCAGCCCCAGCATTTT. Residues: CASSIGQGKTQPQHF.

This sequence joins TRBV20-1 and TRBJ2-3, with 11 bases lining up with TRBD2. This CDR3 contains 15 residues. Per germline, CDR1 DFQATT and CDR2 SNEGSKA (reference sequence). V shed 3 bases and J 5 bases; nucleotides not matched to a gene: 7. CDR3 bases: TGCAGTGCTAGTTTAGCGGGAGGGCTTGGAGATACGCAGTATTTT. Translation: CSASLAGGLGDTQYF.

This clone has more than one count but fewer than ten. This chain links TRBV10-1 with TRBJ2-7, with D possibly matching TRBD2 (5 bases). CDR1 is WNHNN, CDR2 SYGVQD, per germline (reference sequence). The CDR3 sequence is 14 residues long. The V and J ends lost 4 bases and 4 bases respectively, with 14 bases between them. For the CDR3, the DNA is TGCGCCAGCAGTGCGAGAGAGGGCCCTTACGAGCAGTACTTC. Protein product: CASSAREGPYEQYF.

This clone was recorded a few times. The chain joins TRBV7-2 to TRBJ2-2; 9 nucleotides match TRBD1. V lost 5 bases to trimming and J lost 4 bases; unmatched junction nucleotides: 8. The CDR3 extends over 16 amino acids. Per the germline V gene, CDR1 is SGHTA and CDR2 is FQGNSA. CDR3 coding DNA: TGTGCCAGCAGCCTGGGACAGGGACGAGGCACCGGGGAGCTGTTTTTT. Translated, it gives CASSLGQGRGTGELFF.

The rearrangement joins TRBV29-1 to TRBJ2-1; no firm D call. Germline V gene sequence: CDR1 SQVTM, CDR2 ANQGSEA. Trimming removed 1 base from V and 4 bases from J, with 14 bases in between. The CDR3 runs to 15 residues. The CDR3 DNA reads as TGCAGCGTTGAAGTTACGGAGAAGAGATACAATGAGCAGTTCTTC. Protein: CSVEVTEKRYNEQFF.

The V call is TRBV4-3, the J call TRBJ1-4; a possible D gene is TRBD1 (5 bases). CDR3 size: 15 residues. Looked up from germline, CDR1 is LGHNA and CDR2 is YSLEER. V shed 1 base and J shed 3 bases, with 9 bases lying between them. CDR3 in amino acids: CASSQGGQANEKLFF. The CDR3 DNA reads TGCGCCAGCAGCCAAGGGGGCCAGGCTAATGAAAAACTGTTTTTT.

This clone was counted a few times. This chain connects TRBV12-3 or TRBV12-4 to TRBJ1-2; D remains ambiguous. Trimming removed 5 bases at V and 4 bases at J, with 11 bases between. This CDR3 has 13 amino acids. This CDR3 reads CASSTMASYGYTF. In nucleotides, the CDR3 is TGTGCCAGCAGTACAATGGCCAGCTATGGCTACACCTTC.

This chain uses TRBV30 with TRBJ2-3, with D possibly being TRBD2 (5 bases). Germline CDR1 and CDR2: GTSNPN and SVGIG (reference sequence). V lost 3 bases to trimming and J lost 4 bases, with 5 bases between them. The CDR3 is made up of 11 amino acids. The CDR3 coding sequence is TGTGCCTGGAGGGAGGCAGATACGCAGTATTTT. This translates into CAWREADTQYF. The variable domain in full, completed from reference TRBV30 and TRBJ2-3, reads SQTIHQWPATLVQPVGSPLSLECTVEGTSNPNLYWYRQAAGRGLQLLFYSVGIGQISSEVPQNLSASRPQDRQFILSSKKLLLSDSGFYLCAWREADTQYFGPGTRLTVL.